This TCR beta chain was obtained from a study of shared clonotypes between healthy human individuals. Broader study findings: Estimated richness values were generally larger in naive subsets than in memory subsets.

Assay: immunoSEQ multiplex PCR; the TCRdb copy retains only in-frame clones and omits some. The repertoire holds about 1.1 million clones, 70% to 80% seen once, with 0.61% in the top ten. Worth noting for this clone: The antigen is unknown.

The sample taken for sequencing was memory CD4+ T cells from PBMCs. The subset: CD45RA-negative fraction. The TCR was taken from a man aged 18 to 30 in good health. Some clones in this sample may be carry-over from other donors' samples.

CDR3 DNA sequence: TGTGCCAGCAGACCTCCCGGGACAGCGAACACCGGGGAGCTGTTTTTT. This encodes CASRPPGTANTGELFF. The chain has TRBV28 and TRBJ2-2; 7 bases are shared with TRBD1. Per the germline V gene, CDR1 is MDHEN and CDR2 is SYDVKM. J lost 0 bases, V lost 6 bases, and 7 bases had no gene match. This CDR3 spans 16 amino acids.